This TCR beta chain emerged from a study of Graves' ophthalmopathy and Graves' hyperthyroidism. This clonotype showed up many times. Germline V gene data show CDR1 as SGHTA and CDR2 as FQGTGA. V was clipped by 6 bases and J by 4 bases, with 15 bases between them. The CDR3 is 14 amino acids. Amplified material comprised TCR beta CDR3 regions derived from RNA transcripts. Second-round multiplex PCR followed a first-round RT-PCR using HTBI primers. MiXCR, run by TCRdb on the multiplex PCR reads, gives a single entry per CDR3 protein. Of about 400,000 distinct CDR3 sequences in the sample, 20% to 25% were seen once.

The V and J genes are TRBV7-3 and TRBJ1-1; D unclear. This sequence was found in a woman aged 18 to 35 with stable Graves' hyperthyroidism. Sequences were obtained from peripheral blood. The CDR3 sequence: CASRRGGSSTEAFF. The CDR3 nucleotides are TGTGCCAGCAGGCGGGGAGGGTCGAGCACTGAAGCTTTCTTT.